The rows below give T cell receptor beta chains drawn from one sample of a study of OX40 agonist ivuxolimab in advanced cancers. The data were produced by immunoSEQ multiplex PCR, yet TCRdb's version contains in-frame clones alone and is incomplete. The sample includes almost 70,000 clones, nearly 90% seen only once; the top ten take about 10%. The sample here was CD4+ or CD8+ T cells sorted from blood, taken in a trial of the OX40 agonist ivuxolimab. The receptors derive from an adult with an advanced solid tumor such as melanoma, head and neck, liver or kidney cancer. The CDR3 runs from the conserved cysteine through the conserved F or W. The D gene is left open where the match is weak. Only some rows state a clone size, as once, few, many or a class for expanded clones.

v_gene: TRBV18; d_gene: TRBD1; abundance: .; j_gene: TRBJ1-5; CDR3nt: TGTGCCAGCTCACCAAACAGGGGAAATCAGCCCCAGCATTTT; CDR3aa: CASSPNRGNQPQHF
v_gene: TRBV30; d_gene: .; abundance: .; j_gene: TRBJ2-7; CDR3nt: TGTGCCTGGAGTCGAGGCCCCACCTACGAGCAGTACTTC; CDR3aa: CAWSRGPTYEQYF
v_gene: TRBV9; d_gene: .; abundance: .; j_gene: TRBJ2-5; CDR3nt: TGTGCCAGCAGCCCCAGAGGTTCGGGCAGACAAGAGACCCAGTACTTC; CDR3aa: CASSPRGSGRQETQYF
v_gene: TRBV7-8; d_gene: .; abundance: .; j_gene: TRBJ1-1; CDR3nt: TGTGCCAGCAGCTTGGCGGGGGGAAAGGCTGAAGCTTTCTTT; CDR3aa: CASSLAGGKAEAFF
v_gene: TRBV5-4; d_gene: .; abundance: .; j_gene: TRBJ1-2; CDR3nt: TGTGCCAGCAGCGATGGTCGTGGGACCTATGGCTACACCTTC; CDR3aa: CASSDGRGTYGYTF
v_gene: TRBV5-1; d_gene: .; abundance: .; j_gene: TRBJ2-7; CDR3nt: TGCGCCAGCAGTAAAGGGTCGATTTCCTACGAGCAGTACTTC; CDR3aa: CASSKGSISYEQYF
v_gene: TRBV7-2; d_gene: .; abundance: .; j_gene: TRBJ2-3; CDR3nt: TGTGCCAGCAGCTTAGCAGTCACGAGCACAGATACGCAGTATTTT; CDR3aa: CASSLAVTSTDTQYF
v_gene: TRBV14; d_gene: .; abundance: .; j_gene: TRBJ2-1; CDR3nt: TGTGCCAGCAGCCAAGATCTAGACTTATACAATGAGCAGTTCTTC; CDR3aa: CASSQDLDLYNEQFF
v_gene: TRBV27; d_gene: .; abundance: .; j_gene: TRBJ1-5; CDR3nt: TGTGCCAGTCGGTACGACATGAATAGCAATCAGCCCCAGCATTTT; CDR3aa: CASRYDMNSNQPQHF
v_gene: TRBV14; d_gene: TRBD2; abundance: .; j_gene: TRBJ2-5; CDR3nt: TGTGCCAGCAGCACGACTAGCTGGGAGACCCAGTACTTC; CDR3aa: CASSTTSWETQYF
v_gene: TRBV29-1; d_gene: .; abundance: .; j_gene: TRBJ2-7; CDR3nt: TGCAGCGTTGCGGTTGGCAGGCTGCGGGAGCAGTACTTC; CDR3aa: CSVAVGRLREQYF
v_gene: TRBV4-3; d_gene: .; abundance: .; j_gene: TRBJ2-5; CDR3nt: TGCGCCAGCAGCCCCCGGGTTTCCGGGAGTGGGGAGACCCAGTACTTC; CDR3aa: CASSPRVSGSGETQYF
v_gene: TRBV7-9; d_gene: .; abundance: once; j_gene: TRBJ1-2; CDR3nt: TGTGCCAGCAGCTTCGAGGGCTATGGCTACACCTTC; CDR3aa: CASSFEGYGYTF
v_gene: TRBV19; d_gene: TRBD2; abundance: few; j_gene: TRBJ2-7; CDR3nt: TGTGCCAGTAGTATGGGGAGGGGCGAGCAGTACTTC; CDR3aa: CASSMGRGEQYF
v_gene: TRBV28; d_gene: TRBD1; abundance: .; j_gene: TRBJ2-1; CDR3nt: TGTGCCAGCAGTTTGGGACAGGCCCGGGAGCAGTTCTTC; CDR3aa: CASSLGQAREQFF
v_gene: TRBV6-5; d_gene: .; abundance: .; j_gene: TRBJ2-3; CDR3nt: TGTGCCAGCAGTTACGCCAAATACACAGATACGCAGTATTTT; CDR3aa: CASSYAKYTDTQYF
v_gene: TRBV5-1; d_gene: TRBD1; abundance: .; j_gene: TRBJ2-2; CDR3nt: TGCGCCAGCAGCTTCCCGGACAGGGAATACACCGGGGAGCTGTTTTTT; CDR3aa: CASSFPDREYTGELFF
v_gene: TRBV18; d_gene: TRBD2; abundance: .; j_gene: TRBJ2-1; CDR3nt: TGTGCCAGCTCCCCTAGCGGGAGGGCCTTGAATGAGCAGTTCTTC; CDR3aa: CASSPSGRALNEQFF
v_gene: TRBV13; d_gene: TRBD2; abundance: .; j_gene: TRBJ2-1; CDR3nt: TGTGCCAGCAGCGTAACTAGCGGGAGGGCCGCGAATGAGCAGTTCTTC; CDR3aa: CASSVTSGRAANEQFF
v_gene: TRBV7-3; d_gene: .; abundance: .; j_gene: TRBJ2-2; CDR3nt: TGTGCCAGCAGCTTAGGACAGAACACCGGGGAGCTGTTTTTT; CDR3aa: CASSLGQNTGELFF
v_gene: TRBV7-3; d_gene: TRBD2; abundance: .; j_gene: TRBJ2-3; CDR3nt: TGTGCCAGCAGCCGACTAGCGGACTTCACAGATACGCAGTATTTT; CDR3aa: CASSRLADFTDTQYF
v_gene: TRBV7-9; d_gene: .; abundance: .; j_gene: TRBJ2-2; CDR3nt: TGTGCCAACCCGGCAGGGTATTTAGCCGGGGAGCTGTTTTTT; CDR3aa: CANPAGYLAGELFF
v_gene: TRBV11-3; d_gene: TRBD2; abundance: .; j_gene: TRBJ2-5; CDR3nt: TGTGCCAGCAGCTTCCAGCGGGGGCAAGAGACCCAGTACTTC; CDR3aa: CASSFQRGQETQYF
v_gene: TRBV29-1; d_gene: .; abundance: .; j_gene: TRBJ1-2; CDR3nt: TGCAGCGTCGACCGAATAGGGGCGAGGTATGGCTACACCTTC; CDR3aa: CSVDRIGARYGYTF
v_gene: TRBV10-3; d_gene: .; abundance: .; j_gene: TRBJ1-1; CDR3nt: TGTGCCATCAGTACCACCGGCCGGAACACTGAAGCTTTCTTT; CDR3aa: CAISTTGRNTEAFF
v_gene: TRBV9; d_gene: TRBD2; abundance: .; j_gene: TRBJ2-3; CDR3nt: TGTGCCAGCAGCTTTTCGACTAGCGTCACAGATACGCAGTATTTT; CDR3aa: CASSFSTSVTDTQYF
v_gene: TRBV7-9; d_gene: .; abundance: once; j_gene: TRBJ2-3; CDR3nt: TGTGCCAGCAGCTTAAGTTCAGATACGCAGTATTTT; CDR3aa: CASSLSSDTQYF
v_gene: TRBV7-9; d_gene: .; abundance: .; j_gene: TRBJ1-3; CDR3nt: TGTGCCAGCAGCTTTTATGCTCAGGCTTCAAACACCATATATTTT; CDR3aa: CASSFYAQASNTIYF
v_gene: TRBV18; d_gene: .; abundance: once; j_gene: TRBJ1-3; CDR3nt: TGTGCCAGCTCACCAACTCAGGGCGGCTCTGGAAACACCATATATTTT; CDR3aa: CASSPTQGGSGNTIYF
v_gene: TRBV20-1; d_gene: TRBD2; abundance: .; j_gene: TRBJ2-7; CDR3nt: TGCAGTGCTAGAGAGGGGACTAGCCGGTACTTC; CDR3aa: CSAREGTSRYF
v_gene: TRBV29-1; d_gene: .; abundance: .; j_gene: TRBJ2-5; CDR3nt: TGCAGCGTCGGACAGTCCCAAGAGACCCAGTACTTC; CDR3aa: CSVGQSQETQYF
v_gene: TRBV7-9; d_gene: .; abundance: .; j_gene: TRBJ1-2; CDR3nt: TGTGCCAGCAGCTTAGAACCAAGGGACTATGGCTACACCTTC; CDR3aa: CASSLEPRDYGYTF
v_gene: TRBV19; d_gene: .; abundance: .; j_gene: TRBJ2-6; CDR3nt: TGTGCCAGTAGTATAAGGCAGACTGGGGCCAACGTCCTGACTTTC; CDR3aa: CASSIRQTGANVLTF
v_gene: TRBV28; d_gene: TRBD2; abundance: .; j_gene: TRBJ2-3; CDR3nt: TGTGCCAGCAGTGAACGGGGGGGACGGGGCTATACGCAGTATTTT; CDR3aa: CASSERGGRGYTQYF
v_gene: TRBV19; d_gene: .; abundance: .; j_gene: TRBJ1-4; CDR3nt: TGTGCCAGTAGTGAGCCCGGACGCAAGAGGGGGGAAAAACTGTTTTTT; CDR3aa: CASSEPGRKRGEKLFF
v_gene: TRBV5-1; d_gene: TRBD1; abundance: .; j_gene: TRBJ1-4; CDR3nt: TGCGCCAGCAGCCCCACCCGACAGGGGGTTGGTGAAAAACTGTTTTTT; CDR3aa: CASSPTRQGVGEKLFF
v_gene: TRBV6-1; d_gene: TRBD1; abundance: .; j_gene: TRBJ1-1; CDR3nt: TGTGCCAGCAGGGCCCTGGACAGGGGTCTCGCTTTCTTT; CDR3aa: CASRALDRGLAFF
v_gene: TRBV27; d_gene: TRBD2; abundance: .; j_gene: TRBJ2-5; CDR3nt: TGTGCCAGCAGTTTTATCCCCCCCAGACTAGCGGGAGGGCGGGAGACCCAGTACTTC; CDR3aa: CASSFIPPRLAGGRETQYF
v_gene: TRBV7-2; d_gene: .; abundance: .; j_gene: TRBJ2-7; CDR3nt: TGTGCCAGCAGCTTTTTCCACGAGCAGTACTTC; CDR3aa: CASSFFHEQYF
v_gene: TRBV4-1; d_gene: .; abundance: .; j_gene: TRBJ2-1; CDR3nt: TGCGCCAGCAGCCAAAGACAAGACTCCTACAATGAGCAGTTCTTC; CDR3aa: CASSQRQDSYNEQFF
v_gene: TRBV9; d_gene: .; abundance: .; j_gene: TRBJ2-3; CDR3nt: TGTGCCAGCAGCGTAAAGGGAATTGGTACGCAGTATTTT; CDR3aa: CASSVKGIGTQYF
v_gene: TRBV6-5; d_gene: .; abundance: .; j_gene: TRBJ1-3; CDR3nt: TGTGCCAGCAGAGACATCGGCTCAGCGGGAAACACCATATATTTT; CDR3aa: CASRDIGSAGNTIYF
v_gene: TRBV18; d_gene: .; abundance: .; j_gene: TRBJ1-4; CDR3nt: TGTGCCAGCTCACCATTGGAGGGAAGAGGGGCTGGTGAAAAACTGTTTTTT; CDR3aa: CASSPLEGRGAGEKLFF
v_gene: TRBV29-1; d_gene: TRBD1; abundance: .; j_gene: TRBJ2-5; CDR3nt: TGCAGCACCTGGACAGGGTTCCAAGAGACCCAGTACTTC; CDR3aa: CSTWTGFQETQYF
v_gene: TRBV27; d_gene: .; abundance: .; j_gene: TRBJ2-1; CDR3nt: TGTGCCAGCAGCGGATACTCGCATGGAAAGCAGTTCTTC; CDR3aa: CASSGYSHGKQFF
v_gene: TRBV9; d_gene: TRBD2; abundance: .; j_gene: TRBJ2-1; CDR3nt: TGTGCCAGCAGCGTAGGGGCGGGAGCCTACAATGAGCAGTTCTTC; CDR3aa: CASSVGAGAYNEQFF
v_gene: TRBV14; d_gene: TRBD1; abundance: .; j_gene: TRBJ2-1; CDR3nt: TGTGCCAGCAGCCCCACAGGGGGGCTCTACAATGAGCAGTTCTTC; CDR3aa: CASSPTGGLYNEQFF
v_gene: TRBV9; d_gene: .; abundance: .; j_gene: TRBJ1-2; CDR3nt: TGTGCCAGCAGCGATTTTTCGACAGCTAACTATGGCTACACCTTC; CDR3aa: CASSDFSTANYGYTF
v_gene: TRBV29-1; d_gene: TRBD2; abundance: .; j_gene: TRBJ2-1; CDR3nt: TGCAGCGTTGAAGTCTTTGGACTAGCGGGAGGTAGTGAGCAGTTCTTC; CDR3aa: CSVEVFGLAGGSEQFF
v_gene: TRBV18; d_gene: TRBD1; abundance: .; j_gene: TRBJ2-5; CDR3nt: TGTGCCAGCTCACCCCTCCGGACAGGGGGACAAGAGACCCAGTACTTC; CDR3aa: CASSPLRTGGQETQYF
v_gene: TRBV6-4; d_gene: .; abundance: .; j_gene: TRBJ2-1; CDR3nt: TGTGCCAGCAGTGGGCAGGGGGGGAATGAGCAGTTCTTC; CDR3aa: CASSGQGGNEQFF
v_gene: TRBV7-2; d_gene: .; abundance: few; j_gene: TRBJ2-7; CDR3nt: TGTGCCAGCAGCTTACGGCAGGGCTCCTACGAGCAGTACTTC; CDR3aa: CASSLRQGSYEQYF
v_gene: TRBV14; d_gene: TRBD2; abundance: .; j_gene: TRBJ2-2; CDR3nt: TGTGCCAGCAGCCAACTAGCGGGAGGGTTCACCGGGGAGCTGTTTTTT; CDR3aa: CASSQLAGGFTGELFF
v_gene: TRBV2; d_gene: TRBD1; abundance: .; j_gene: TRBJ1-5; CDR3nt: TGTGCCAGCAGCGAACGGACAGGGGGCTATCAGCCCCAGCATTTT; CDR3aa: CASSERTGGYQPQHF
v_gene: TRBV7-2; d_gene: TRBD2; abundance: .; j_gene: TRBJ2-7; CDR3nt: TGTGCCAGCAACGTTGGGGCTAGCGGTGCCTACGAGCAGTACTTC; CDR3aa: CASNVGASGAYEQYF
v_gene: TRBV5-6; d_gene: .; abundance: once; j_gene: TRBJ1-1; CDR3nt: TGTGCCAGCAGCCGAACAGGTGAAGCTTTCTTT; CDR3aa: CASSRTGEAFF
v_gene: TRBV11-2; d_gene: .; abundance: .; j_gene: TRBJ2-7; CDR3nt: TGTGCCAGCAGCTTAAATCCTGCTAGCAAAGAGCAGTACTTC; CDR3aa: CASSLNPASKEQYF
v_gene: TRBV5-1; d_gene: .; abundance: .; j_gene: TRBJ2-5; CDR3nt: TGCGCCAGCAGCTTGTATGGAACGCAGGGAGGGACCCAGTACTTC; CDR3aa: CASSLYGTQGGTQYF
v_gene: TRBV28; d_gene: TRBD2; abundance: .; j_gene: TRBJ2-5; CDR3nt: TGTGCCAGCAGTCCTGTTGGGGCGGGAGGCCGGGGAGAGTACTTC; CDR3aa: CASSPVGAGGRGEYF
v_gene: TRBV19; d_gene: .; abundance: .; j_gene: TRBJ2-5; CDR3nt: TGTGCCAGTAGGCCCTCCGACCGGGAGACCCAGTACTTC; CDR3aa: CASRPSDRETQYF